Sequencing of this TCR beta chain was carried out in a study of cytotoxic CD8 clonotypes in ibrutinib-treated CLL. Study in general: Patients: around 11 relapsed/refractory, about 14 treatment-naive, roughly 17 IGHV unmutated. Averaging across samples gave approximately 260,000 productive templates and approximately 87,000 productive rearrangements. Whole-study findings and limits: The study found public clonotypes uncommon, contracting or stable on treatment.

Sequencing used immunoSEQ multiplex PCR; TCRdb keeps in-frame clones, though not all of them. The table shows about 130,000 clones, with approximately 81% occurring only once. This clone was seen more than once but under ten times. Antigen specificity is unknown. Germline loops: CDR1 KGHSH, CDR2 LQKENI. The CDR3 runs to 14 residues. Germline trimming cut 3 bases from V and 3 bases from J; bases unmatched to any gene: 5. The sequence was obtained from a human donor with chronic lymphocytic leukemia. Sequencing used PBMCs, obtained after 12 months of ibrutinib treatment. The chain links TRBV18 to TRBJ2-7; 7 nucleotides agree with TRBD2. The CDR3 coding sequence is TGTGCCAGCTCACCTGGGGACTACGACTACGAGCAGTACTTC. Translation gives CASSPGDYDYEQYF.